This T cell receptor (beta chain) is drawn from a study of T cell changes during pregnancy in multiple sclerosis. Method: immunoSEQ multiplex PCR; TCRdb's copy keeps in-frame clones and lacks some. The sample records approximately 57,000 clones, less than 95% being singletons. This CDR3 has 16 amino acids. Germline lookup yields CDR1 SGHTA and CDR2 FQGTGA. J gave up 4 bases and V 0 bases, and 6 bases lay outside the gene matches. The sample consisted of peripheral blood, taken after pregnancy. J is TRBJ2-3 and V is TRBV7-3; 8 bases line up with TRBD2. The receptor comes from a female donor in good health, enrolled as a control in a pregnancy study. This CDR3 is CASSLTAGGPPDTQYF. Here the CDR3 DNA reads TGTGCCAGCAGCTTAACGGCGGGAGGCCCCCCAGATACGCAGTATTTT.